Listed below are T cell receptor beta chains from one sample, sequenced in a study of ipilimumab plus nivolumab after autologous stem cell transplantation. Data came from immunoSEQ multiplex PCR; TCRdb stores just in-frame clones and leaves some out. The table lists about 40,000 clones, 80% to 95% of them singletons, with 0.75% to 1% in the top ten. The sample consisted of PBMCs, taken in a trial of ipilimumab plus nivolumab as post-transplant consolidation. These receptors were collected from a male donor with multiple myeloma. CDR3s leave out the opening cysteine and the closing phenylalanine or tryptophan. Clone size is not always given. Where it is, it says once, few, many or a class for expanded clones.

j_call | v_call | clone_size | cdr3_length | cdr3_aa
TRBJ1-2 | TRBV2 | . | 11 | ASSEGYYYGYT
TRBJ1-4 | TRBV13 | once | 14 | ASSLREGATNEKLF
TRBJ1-3 | TRBV29-1 | . | 12 | SVKDPTRGNTIY
TRBJ1-2 | TRBV7-3 | . | 13 | ASSPKPPGQRGYT
TRBJ2-1 | TRBV18 | . | 12 | ASSPGTGYNEQF
TRBJ1-3 | TRBV4-3 | . | 12 | ASSQDRFGNTIY
TRBJ2-7 | TRBV7-2 | . | 12 | ASSYSGSANEQY
TRBJ2-2 | TRBV7-9 | . | 13 | ASSLANTDTGELF
TRBJ2-2 | TRBV4-3 | . | 14 | ASSQVGQAIDGELF
TRBJ1-4 | TRBV7-8 | . | 12 | ASSLLAPNEKLF
TRBJ2-5 | TRBV19 | . | 13 | ASSGAGGIQETQY
TRBJ2-1 | TRBV7-2 | . | 14 | ASSLLGGAGYNEQF
TRBJ2-7 | TRBV21-1 | . | 15 | ASSKGGLAGVSYEQY
TRBJ2-2 | TRBV7-6 | . | 16 | ASRRTSGGSTNTGELF
TRBJ2-7 | TRBV28 | . | 15 | ASNNPQAVTLVDEQY
TRBJ2-1 | TRBV28 | . | 14 | ASSLLTGGSYNEQF
TRBJ1-2 | TRBV19 | . | 13 | ASSIRGQEFYGYT
TRBJ1-2 | TRBV5-5 | once | 12 | ASSAGTSVYGYT
TRBJ2-7 | TRBV5-5 | . | 13 | ASSSPGAPGGEQY
TRBJ2-5 | TRBV27 | . | 13 | ASSLDGWGQETQY
TRBJ1-4 | TRBV4-1 | few | 13 | ASTSEGRPNEKLF
TRBJ1-4 | TRBV27 | . | 12 | ASSLQGPNEKLF
TRBJ2-3 | TRBV7-3 | . | 12 | ASSLGGNTDTQY
TRBJ2-7 | TRBV20-1 | . | 7 | SVPGLQY
TRBJ2-7 | TRBV5-1 | . | 11 | ASSPPGQGEQY
TRBJ2-1 | TRBV7-2 | . | 12 | ASRVSGTDNEQF
TRBJ2-2 | TRBV7-3 | . | 15 | ASSPQGQGVGTGELF
TRBJ1-1 | TRBV16 | . | 13 | ASSPTTGGNTEAF
TRBJ1-4 | TRBV11-3 | . | 12 | ASSSRRGNEKLF
TRBJ1-2 | TRBV2 | . | 13 | ASSDESPYPYGYT
TRBJ2-1 | TRBV5-6 | once | 11 | ASSFGPNNEQF
TRBJ2-5 | TRBV4-3 | . | 11 | ASSQDRGETQY
TRBJ2-1 | TRBV5-1 | . | 11 | ASSTGGGNEQF
TRBJ1-4 | TRBV19 | . | 13 | ASSIMGGTNEKLF
TRBJ2-6 | TRBV15 | once | 11 | ATSRVPSNVLT
TRBJ2-7 | TRBV12-5 | . | 14 | ASGLVRGTEYYEQY
TRBJ2-5 | TRBV4-1 | . | 15 | ASSQDPGSGSRETQY
TRBJ1-3 | TRBV18 | . | 13 | ASSSDTFSGNTIY
TRBJ1-6 | TRBV4-3 | . | 18 | ASSQEILPGGQGDNSPLH
TRBJ1-1 | TRBV7-6 | . | 12 | ASRPGTPNTEAF
TRBJ2-1 | TRBV29-1 | . | 9 | SSQGVDEQF
TRBJ2-2 | TRBV5-1 | . | 12 | ASTALLNTGELF
TRBJ1-5 | TRBV6-1 | . | 13 | ASSRQGDPGQPQH
TRBJ1-6 | TRBV6-5 | . | 13 | ASSYQGANNSPLH
TRBJ1-4 | TRBV6-5 | . | 10 | ASSLTGGKLF
TRBJ2-7 | TRBV4-1 | . | 14 | ASSQDWKRTFYEQY
TRBJ1-1 | TRBV7-9 | . | 10 | ASSPRQESAF
TRBJ1-2 | TRBV18 | . | 13 | ASSQNRGGEDGYT
TRBJ2-3 | TRBV27 | . | 13 | ASSFMGGWADTQY
TRBJ2-7 | TRBV7-2 | once | 13 | ASSLVGQGNHEQY